This TCR beta chain was retrieved from a study of blood T cell repertoires in COVID-19. Study-wide background: Samples of COVID-19 (acute and convalescent) were obtained from the United States, Italy and Spain. Sources were T cells, B-cell-depleted T cells, or PBMCs; the material itself was cDNA or gDNA.

Here immunoSEQ multiplex PCR was the method, and the copy in TCRdb shows in-frame clones only, minus some. The table has a few hundred thousand clones, about 86% seen once. The CDR3 runs to 18 residues. The germline gives CDR1 SQVTM, CDR2 ANQGSEA. Trimming at V came to 7 bases and at J to 0 bases, leaving 16 bases not matched to a gene. The sequenced sample consisted of peripheral blood. This TCR was sampled from a man aged 55 to 70 with acute or convalescent COVID-19. The rearrangement links TRBV29-1 to TRBJ2-3; 10 bases line up with TRBD1. The CDR3 sequence is CSASDRGLSGGSTDTQYF. The CDR3 DNA reads as TGCAGCGCTTCCGACAGGGGGCTGAGCGGGGGTAGCACAGATACGCAGTATTTT.